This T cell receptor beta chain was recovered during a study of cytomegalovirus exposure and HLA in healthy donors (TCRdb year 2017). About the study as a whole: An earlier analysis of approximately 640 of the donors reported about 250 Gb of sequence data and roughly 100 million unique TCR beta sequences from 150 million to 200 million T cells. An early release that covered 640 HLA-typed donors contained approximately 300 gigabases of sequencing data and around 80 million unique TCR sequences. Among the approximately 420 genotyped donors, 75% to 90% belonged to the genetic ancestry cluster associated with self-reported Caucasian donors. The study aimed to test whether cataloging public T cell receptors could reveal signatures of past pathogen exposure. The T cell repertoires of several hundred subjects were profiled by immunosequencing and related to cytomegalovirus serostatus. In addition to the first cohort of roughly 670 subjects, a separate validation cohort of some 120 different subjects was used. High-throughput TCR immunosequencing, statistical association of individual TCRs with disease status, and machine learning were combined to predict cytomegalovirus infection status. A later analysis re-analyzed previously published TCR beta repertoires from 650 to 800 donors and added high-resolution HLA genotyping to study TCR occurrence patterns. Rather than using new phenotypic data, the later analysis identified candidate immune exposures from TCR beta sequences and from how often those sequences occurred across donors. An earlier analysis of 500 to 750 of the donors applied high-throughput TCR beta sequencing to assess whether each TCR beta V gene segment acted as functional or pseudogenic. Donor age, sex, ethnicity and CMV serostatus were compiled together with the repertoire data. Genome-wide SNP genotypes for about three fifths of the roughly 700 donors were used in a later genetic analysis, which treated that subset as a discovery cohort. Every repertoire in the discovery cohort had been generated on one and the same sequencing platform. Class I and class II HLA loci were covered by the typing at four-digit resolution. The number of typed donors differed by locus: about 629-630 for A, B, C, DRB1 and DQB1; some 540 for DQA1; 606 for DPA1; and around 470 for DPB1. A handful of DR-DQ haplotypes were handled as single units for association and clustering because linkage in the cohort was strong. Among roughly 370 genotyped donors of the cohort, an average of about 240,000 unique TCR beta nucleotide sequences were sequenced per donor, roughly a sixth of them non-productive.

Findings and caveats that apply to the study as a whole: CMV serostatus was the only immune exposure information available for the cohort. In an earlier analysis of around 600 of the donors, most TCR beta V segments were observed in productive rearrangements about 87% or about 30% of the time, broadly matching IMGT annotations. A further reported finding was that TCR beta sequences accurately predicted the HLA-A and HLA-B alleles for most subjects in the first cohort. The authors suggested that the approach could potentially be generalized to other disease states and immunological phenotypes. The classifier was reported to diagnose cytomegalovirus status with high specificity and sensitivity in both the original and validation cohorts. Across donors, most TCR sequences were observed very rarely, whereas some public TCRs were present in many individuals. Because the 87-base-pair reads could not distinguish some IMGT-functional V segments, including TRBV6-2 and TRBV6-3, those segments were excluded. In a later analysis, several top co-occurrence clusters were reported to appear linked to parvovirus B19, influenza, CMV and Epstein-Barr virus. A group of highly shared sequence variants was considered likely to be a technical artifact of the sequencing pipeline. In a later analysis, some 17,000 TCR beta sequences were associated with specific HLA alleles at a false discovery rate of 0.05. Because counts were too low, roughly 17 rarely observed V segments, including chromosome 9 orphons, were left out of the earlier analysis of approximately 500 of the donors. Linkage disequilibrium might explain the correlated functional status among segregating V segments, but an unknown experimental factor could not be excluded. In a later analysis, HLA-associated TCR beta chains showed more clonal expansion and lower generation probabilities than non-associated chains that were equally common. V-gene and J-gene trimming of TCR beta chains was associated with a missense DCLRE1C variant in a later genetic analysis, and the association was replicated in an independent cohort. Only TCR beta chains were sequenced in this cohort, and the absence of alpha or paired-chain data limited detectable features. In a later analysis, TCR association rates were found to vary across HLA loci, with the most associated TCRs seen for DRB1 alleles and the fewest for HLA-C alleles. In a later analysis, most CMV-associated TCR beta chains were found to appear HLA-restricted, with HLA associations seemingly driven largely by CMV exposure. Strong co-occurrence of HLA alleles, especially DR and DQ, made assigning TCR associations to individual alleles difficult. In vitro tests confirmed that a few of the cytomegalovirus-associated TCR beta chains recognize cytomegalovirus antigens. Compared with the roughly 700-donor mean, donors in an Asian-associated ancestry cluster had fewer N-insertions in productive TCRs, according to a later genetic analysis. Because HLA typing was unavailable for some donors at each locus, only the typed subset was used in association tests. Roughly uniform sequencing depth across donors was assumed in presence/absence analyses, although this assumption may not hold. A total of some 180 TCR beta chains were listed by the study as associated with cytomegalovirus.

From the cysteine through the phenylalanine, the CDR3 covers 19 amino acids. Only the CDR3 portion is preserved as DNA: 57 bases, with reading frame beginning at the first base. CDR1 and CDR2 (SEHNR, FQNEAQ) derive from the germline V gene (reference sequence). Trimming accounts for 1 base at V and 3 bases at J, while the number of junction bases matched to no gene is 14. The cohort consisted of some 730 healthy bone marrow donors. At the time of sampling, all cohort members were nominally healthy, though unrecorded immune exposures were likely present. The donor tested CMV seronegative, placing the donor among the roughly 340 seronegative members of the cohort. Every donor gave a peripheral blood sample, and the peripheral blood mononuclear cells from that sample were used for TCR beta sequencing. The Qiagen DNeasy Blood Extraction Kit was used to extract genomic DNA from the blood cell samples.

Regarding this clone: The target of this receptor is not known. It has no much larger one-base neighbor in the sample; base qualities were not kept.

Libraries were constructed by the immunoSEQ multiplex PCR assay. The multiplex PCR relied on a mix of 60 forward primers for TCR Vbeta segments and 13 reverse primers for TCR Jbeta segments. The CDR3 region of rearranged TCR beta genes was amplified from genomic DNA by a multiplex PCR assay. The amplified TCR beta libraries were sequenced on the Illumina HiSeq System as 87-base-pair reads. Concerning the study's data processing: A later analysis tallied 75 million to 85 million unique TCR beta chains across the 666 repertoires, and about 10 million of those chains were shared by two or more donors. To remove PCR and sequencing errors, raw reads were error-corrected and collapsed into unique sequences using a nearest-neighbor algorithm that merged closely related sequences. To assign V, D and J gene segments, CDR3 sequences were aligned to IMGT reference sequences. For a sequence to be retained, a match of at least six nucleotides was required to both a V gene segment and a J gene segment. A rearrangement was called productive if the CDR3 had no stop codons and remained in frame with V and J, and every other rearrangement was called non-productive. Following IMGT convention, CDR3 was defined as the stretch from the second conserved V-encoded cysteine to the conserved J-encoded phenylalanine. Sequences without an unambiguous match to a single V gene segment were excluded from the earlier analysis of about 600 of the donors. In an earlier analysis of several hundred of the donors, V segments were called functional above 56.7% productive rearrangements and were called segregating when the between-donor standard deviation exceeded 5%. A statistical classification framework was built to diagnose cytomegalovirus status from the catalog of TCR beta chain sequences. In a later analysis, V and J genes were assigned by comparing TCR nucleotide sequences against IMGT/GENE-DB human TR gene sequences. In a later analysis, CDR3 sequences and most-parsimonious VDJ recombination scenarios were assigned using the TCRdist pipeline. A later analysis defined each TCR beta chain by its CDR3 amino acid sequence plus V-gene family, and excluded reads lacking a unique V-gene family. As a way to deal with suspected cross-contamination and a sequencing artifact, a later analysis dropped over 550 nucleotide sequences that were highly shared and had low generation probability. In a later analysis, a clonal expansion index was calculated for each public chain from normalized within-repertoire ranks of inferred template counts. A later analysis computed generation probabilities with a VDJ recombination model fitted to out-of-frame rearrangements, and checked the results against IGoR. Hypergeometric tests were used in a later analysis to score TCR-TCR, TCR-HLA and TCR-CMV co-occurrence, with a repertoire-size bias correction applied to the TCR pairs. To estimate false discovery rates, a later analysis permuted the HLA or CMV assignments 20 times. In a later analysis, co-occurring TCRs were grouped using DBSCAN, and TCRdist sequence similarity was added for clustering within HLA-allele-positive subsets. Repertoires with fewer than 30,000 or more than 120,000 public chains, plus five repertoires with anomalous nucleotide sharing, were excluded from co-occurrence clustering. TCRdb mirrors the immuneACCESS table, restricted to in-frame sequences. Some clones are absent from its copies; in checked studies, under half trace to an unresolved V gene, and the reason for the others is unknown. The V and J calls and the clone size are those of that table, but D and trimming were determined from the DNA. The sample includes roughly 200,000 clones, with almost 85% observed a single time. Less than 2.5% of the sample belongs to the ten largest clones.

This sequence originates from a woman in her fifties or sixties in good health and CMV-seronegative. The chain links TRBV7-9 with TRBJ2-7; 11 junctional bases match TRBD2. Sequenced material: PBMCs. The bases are TGTGCCAGCAGCTTAGGGATAGCGGGAGGGCCGCTCCTATTCTACGAGCAGTACTTC. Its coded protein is CASSLGIAGGPLLFYEQYF.